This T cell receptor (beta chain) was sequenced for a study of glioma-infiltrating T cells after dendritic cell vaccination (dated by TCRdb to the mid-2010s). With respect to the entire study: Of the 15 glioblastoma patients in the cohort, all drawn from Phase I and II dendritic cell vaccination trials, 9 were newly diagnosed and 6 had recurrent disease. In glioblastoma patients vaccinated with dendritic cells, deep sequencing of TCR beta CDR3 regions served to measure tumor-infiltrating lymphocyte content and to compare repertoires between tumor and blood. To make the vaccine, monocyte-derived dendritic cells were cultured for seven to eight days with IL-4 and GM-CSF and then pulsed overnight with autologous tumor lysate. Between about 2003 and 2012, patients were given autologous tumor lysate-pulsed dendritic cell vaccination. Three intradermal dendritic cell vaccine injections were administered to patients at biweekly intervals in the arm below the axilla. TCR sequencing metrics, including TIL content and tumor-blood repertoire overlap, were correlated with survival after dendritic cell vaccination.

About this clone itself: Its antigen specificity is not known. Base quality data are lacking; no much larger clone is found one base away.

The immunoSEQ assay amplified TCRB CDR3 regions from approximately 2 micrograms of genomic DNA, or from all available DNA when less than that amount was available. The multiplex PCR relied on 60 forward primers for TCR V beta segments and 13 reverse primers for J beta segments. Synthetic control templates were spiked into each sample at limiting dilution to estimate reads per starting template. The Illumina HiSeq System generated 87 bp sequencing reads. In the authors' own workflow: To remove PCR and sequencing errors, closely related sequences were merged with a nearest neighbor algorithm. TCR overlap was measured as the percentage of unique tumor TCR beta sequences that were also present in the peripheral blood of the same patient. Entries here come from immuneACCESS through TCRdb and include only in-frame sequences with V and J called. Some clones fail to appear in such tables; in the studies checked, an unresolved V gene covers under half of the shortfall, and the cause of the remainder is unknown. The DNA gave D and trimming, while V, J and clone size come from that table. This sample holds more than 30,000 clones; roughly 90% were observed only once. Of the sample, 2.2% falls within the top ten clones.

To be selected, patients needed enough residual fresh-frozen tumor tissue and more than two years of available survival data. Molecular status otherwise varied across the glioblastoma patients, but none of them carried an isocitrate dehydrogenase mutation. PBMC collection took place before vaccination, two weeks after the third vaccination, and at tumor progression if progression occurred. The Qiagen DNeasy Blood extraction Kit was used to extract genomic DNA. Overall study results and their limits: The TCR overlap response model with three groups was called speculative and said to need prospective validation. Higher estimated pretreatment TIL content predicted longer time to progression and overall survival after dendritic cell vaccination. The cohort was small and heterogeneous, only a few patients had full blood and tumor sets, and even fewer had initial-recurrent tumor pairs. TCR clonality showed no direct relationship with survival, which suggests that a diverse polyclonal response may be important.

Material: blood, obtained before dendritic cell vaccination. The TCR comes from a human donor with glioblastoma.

The DNA is TGTGCCAGCAGCGGGGGGGCCGCCGCCTTCTCCTATAATTCACCCCTCCACTTT. This encodes CASSGGAAAFSYNSPLHF. The chain couples TRBV5-6 to TRBJ1-6; TRBD1 is a weak D gene call, 6 bases matching. According to the germline V gene, CDR1 reads SGHDT and CDR2 reads YYEEEE. The CDR3 measures 18 amino acids from cysteine to phenylalanine. Only the CDR3 part of the read is kept: 54 bases, read in frame from the first base. V lost 4 bases and J lost 0 bases; the stretch between them is 17 bases long.